This passage covers 20 T cell receptor beta chains from one sample sequenced in a study of blood T cell repertoires in COVID-19. Sequenced by immunoSEQ multiplex PCR; TCRdb stores in-frame clones only, minus some. The data hold some 20,000 clones, with 80% to 90% observed a single time. Material: peripheral blood. These receptors were obtained from a human donor with acute or convalescent COVID-19. The donor label of this sample is uncertain.

The rearrangement uses TRBV19 and TRBJ2-1; 11 bases map to TRBD2. The CDR3 runs to 16 residues. V shed 8 bases, J shed 0 bases, and the junction held 6 bases outside the gene matches. Germline V gene data show CDR1 as LNHDA and CDR2 as SQIVND (reference sequence). The CDR3 region is CASRGTSGSSYNEQFF. In DNA, the CDR3 is TGTGCCAGTCGGGGGACTAGCGGAAGCTCCTACAATGAGCAGTTCTTC.

The chain recombines TRBV6-6 with TRBJ1-2; TRBD1 might be the D (5 bases). V was shortened by 2 bases and J by 1 base, with 5 bases between the two germline ends. Germline V lookup: CDR1 MNHNY, CDR2 SVGAGI (reference sequence). The CDR3 runs to 13 residues. DNA of the CDR3: TGTGCCAGCAGTTACGACAGTAACTATGGCTACACCTTC. Translation gives CASSYDSNYGYTF.

The chain carries TRBV7-2 and TRBJ2-3; D unclear. CDR1 is SGHTA, CDR2 FQGNSA, per germline. The CDR3 extends over 13 amino acids. Trimming cost V 7 bases and J 4 bases, with 12 bases left between them. In DNA, the CDR3 is TGTGCCAGCACCAACCAGATGCCAGATACGCAGTATTTT. This gives the protein CASTNQMPDTQYF.

CDR3 coding DNA: TGTGCCAGCAGCTCCGGGGGAGCGGGAGGGCACGATACGCAGTATTTT. Translation gives CASSSGGAGGHDTQYF. The chain joins TRBV7-2 to TRBJ2-3; the match to TRBD2 covers 10 bases. This CDR3 spans 16 amino acids. V dropped 4 bases and J dropped 6; count of bases not matched to a gene: 10. CDR1 and CDR2 from the germline V gene are SGHTA and FQGNSA.

A word on this clone: The junction differs from germline at one of its ends, possibly a read error. This chain joins TRBV5-1 and TRBJ1-4, with 7 bases aligning to TRBD1. The CDR3 is 14 amino acids. The germline CDR1 and CDR2 sequences are SGHRS and YFSETQ. Here the CDR3 DNA reads TGCACCAGCAGCTTGGGAGACAGGGATGAAAAACTGTTTTTT. It translates to CTSSLGDRDEKLFF. Full variable domain (outside the CDR3, taken from reference TRBV5-1 and TRBJ1-4): KAGVTQTPRYLIKTRGQQVTLSCSPISGHRSVSWYQQTPGQGLQFLFEYFSETQRNKGNFPGRFSGRQFSNSRSEMNVSTLELGDSALYLCTSSLGDRDEKLFFGSGTQLSVL.

J is TRBJ2-2 and V is TRBV18; D gene unclear. This CDR3 is 16 amino acids long. The V end was cut by 2 bases, the J end by 0 bases, with 10 bases between. CDR1 KGHSH and CDR2 LQKENI come from the germline V gene. CDR3 sequence reads: CASSPETPANTGELFF. CDR3 nucleotide sequence: TGTGCCAGCTCACCAGAGACACCTGCGAACACCGGGGAGCTGTTTTTT.

This chain joins TRBV2 and TRBJ2-1; the match to TRBD1 covers 10 bases. The CDR3 runs to 14 residues. V was clipped by 8 bases and J by 8 bases; unmatched bases: 9. The germline gives CDR1 SNHLY, CDR2 FYNNEI. CDR3 loop: CASSRDRGSDEQFF. In DNA form, the CDR3 reads TGTGCCAGCTCCCGGGACAGGGGTAGCGATGAGCAGTTCTTC. The whole variable domain, filled in from reference TRBV2 and TRBJ2-1, reads EPEVTQTPSHQVTQMGQEVILRCVPISNHLYFYWYRQILGQKVEFLVSFYNNEISEKSEIFDDQFSVERPDGSNFTLKIRSTKLEDSAMYFCASSRDRGSDEQFFGPGTRLTVL.

Written as DNA, the CDR3 is TGTGCCAGCAGCTTCGTCCCGGGACAGGGCCAAGAGACCCAGTACTTC. Protein sequence: CASSFVPGQGQETQYF. V and J are TRBV5-5 and TRBJ2-5; 9 nucleotides align to TRBD1. Looked up from germline, CDR1 is SGHKS and CDR2 is YYEKEE (reference sequence). The V segment lost 2 bases and the J segment 1 base; nucleotides outside the gene matches: 6. The CDR3 consists of 16 residues.

The rearrangement uses TRBV6-5 and TRBJ2-7, with unresolved D. CDR1 and CDR2 (germline): MNHEY, SVGAGI. The CDR3 length is 14 residues. Between the trimmed V and J ends, which lost 6 bases and 4 bases, there was a span of 16 bases. In DNA form, the CDR3 reads TGTGCCAGCAGACTAAGTCAGATGCTTTACGAGCAGTACTTC. This encodes CASRLSQMLYEQYF.

The chain joins TRBV7-9 to TRBJ2-7, with TRBD1 matching 9 bases. The CDR3 is 15 amino acids. Trimming took 0 bases from V and 7 from J; bases not matched to a gene: 7. In germline, CDR1 is SEHNR, CDR2 FQNEAQ (reference sequence). In nucleotides, the CDR3 is TGTGCCAGCAGCTTAGCCACAGGGGGCAGCGGGGAGCAGTACTTC. Protein product: CASSLATGGSGEQYF. The entire variable domain, with the rest obtained from reference TRBV7-9 and TRBJ2-7, is as follows: DTGVSQNPRHKITKRGQNVTFRCDPISEHNRLYWYRQTLGQGPEFLTYFQNEAQLEKSRLLSDRFSAERPKGSFSTLEIQRTEQGDSAMYLCASSLATGGSGEQYFGPGTRLTVT.

The rearrangement joins TRBV7-9 to TRBJ1-1; D is possibly TRBD1 (6 bases). The CDR3 consists of 15 residues. Trimming removed 0 bases at V and 0 bases at J, with 8 bases between. The germline V gene encodes CDR1 SEHNR and CDR2 FQNEAQ (reference sequence). In DNA, the CDR3 is TGTGCCAGCAGCTTAGCGGACAGAATGAACACTGAAGCTTTCTTT. Protein sequence: CASSLADRMNTEAFF.

V is TRBV10-2 and J is TRBJ2-1; 9 positions agree with TRBD2. The CDR3 loop spans 14 amino acids. In germline, CDR1 is WSHSY, CDR2 SAAADI. The V and J ends lost 10 bases and 4 bases, in that order; junction bases with no gene match: 8. The DNA for the CDR3 is TGCGCCACTGCGCTAGCGGGAATTTACAATGAGCAGTTCTTC. Protein: CATALAGIYNEQFF.

CDR3 DNA: TGTGCCTGGAGTGAGGGGGTGGTCACCGGGGAGCTGTTTTTT. Translation: CAWSEGVVTGELFF. V usage is TRBV30 and J usage is TRBJ2-2; TRBD1 is a possible D gene (6 bases). V gave up 1 base and J gave up 4 bases, with 10 bases separating them. CDR3 size: 14 residues. CDR1 and CDR2 from the germline V gene are GTSNPN and SVGIG (reference sequence).

The chain links TRBV7-2 to TRBJ1-2; D perhaps matches TRBD1 (5 bases). This CDR3 comprises 14 residues. Germline assignment: CDR1 SGHTA and CDR2 FQGNSA. Trimming left V 3 bases short and J 1 base short, with 9 bases between. CDR3 in amino acids: CASSFPGFNYGYTF. The CDR3 DNA sequence: TGTGCCAGCAGCTTCCCAGGGTTTAACTATGGCTACACCTTC.

This rearrangement joins TRBV2 to TRBJ1-2; D call uncertain. V lost 6 bases and J 6 bases, leaving 14 bases between the germline ends. Germline assignment: CDR1 SNHLY and CDR2 FYNNEI. The length of the CDR3 is 13 residues. Here the CDR3 reads CASSADTAHGYTF. The CDR3 region has the DNA TGTGCCAGCAGCGCCGACACGGCGCATGGCTACACCTTC. The whole variable domain, filled in from reference TRBV2 and TRBJ1-2, reads EPEVTQTPSHQVTQMGQEVILRCVPISNHLYFYWYRQILGQKVEFLVSFYNNEISEKSEIFDDQFSVERPDGSNFTLKIRSTKLEDSAMYFCASSADTAHGYTFGSGTRLTVV.

Here the CDR3 DNA reads TGTGCCAGCAGTCAAGAACCCGGGGGGAAGCAGTACTTC. This gives the protein CASSQEPGGKQYF. The chain carries TRBV2 and TRBJ2-7; 7 bases map to TRBD2. Germline trimming cut 5 bases from V and 8 bases from J; bases unmatched to any gene: 9. The germline V gene encodes CDR1 SNHLY and CDR2 FYNNEI. The CDR3 extends over 13 amino acids. The whole variable domain, remainder taken from reference TRBV2 and TRBJ2-7, is EPEVTQTPSHQVTQMGQEVILRCVPISNHLYFYWYRQILGQKVEFLVSFYNNEISEKSEIFDDQFSVERPDGSNFTLKIRSTKLEDSAMYFCASSQEPGGKQYFGPGTRLTVT.

The V call is TRBV21-1, the J call TRBJ1-5; the table's D call, TRBD1, has no DNA check behind it. TRBV21-1 is marked as a pseudogene. The CDR3 length is 17 residues. The CDR3 region is CASSKGGRGRSNQPQHF. As DNA, the CDR3 is TGTGCCAGCAGCAAAGGGGGTAGGGGGCGAAGCAATCAGCCCCAGCATTTT.

J is TRBJ2-1 and V is TRBV18; 9 nucleotides match TRBD1. Per the germline V gene, CDR1 is KGHSH and CDR2 is LQKENI. The V and J ends lost 3 bases and 2 bases, in that order; junction bases with no gene match: 2. The CDR3 runs to 15 residues. The CDR3 DNA reads as TGTGCCAGCTCACCTGGACAGGGGACCTACAATGAGCAGTTCTTC. Translating it yields CASSPGQGTYNEQFF.

The V gene is TRBV5-1, the J gene TRBJ1-6; D is unresolved. Germline values: CDR1 SGHRS, CDR2 YFSETQ. With 3 bases removed from V and 4 bases from J, the gap between germline ends came to 5 bases. The CDR3 contains 13 residues. The CDR3 DNA sequence: TGCGCCAGCAGCTCGGGTTATAATTCACCCCTCCACTTT. Amino acids: CASSSGYNSPLHF.

The chain couples TRBV4-1 to TRBJ2-3, with 7 bases identical to TRBD2. The CDR3 is 15 amino acids. V lost 1 base and J lost 6; bases outside the gene matches: 7. CDR1 MGHRA and CDR2 YSYEKL come from the germline V gene. The CDR3 loop is CASSQVPLALDTQYF. The CDR3 region has the DNA TGCGCCAGCAGCCAAGTACCACTAGCGCTGGATACGCAGTATTTT.